This entry lists 15 T cell receptor beta chains sequenced from one sample in a study of OX40 agonist ivuxolimab in advanced cancers. The repertoire was sequenced with immunoSEQ multiplex PCR; TCRdb's copy has only in-frame clones and lacks some. The sample carries about 37,000 clones, less than 90% recorded once. The material sequenced was CD4+ or CD8+ T cells sorted from blood, taken in a trial of the OX40 agonist ivuxolimab. The receptors originated from an adult with an advanced solid tumor such as melanoma, head and neck, liver or kidney cancer.

This clone was picked up one time. CDR3 sequence (DNA): TGTGCCAGCAGGGCCGGGACAGGGGATAATTCACCCCTCCACTTT. Protein sequence: CASRAGTGDNSPLHF. The chain joins TRBV10-3 to TRBJ1-6; 10 bases align to TRBD1. Germline CDR1 is ENHRY and CDR2 is SYGVKD. Trimming at V came to 10 bases and at J to 5 bases, leaving 8 bases not matched to a gene. The CDR3 consists of 15 residues.

This clone was picked up one time. The chain joins TRBV4-2 to TRBJ2-3, with D maybe TRBD1 (5 bases). The V gene lost 4 bases and the J gene lost 2 bases, with 13 bases spanning the gap. The CDR3 loop spans 15 amino acids. Germline V gives CDR1 LGHNA, CDR2 YNFKEQ. The CDR3 sequence: CASSPDDSNTDTQYF. CDR3 bases: TGTGCCAGCAGCCCAGACGACAGTAACACAGATACGCAGTATTTT.

The chain joins TRBV27 to TRBJ1-1, with D hard to call. In germline, CDR1 is MNHEY, CDR2 SMNVEV (reference sequence). V was pared by 6 bases and J by 2 bases, with 13 bases between. The CDR3 consists of 14 residues. CDR3 sequence: CASRSPGTNTEAFF. CDR3 nucleotides: TGTGCCAGCAGATCACCGGGCACCAACACTGAAGCTTTCTTT.

The chain recombines TRBV19 with TRBJ1-5; tentatively, D is TRBD1 (6 bases). The CDR3 contains 16 residues. Germline lookup yields CDR1 LNHDA and CDR2 SQIVND (reference sequence). V dropped 7 bases and J dropped 9 bases, with 25 bases sitting between them. The CDR3 region has the DNA TGTGCCAGTATTTCGGACAGCCTAACAACCTCAGGGCCCCAGCATTTT. Translation: CASISDSLTTSGPQHF.

This chain connects TRBV5-1 to TRBJ1-4, with D tentatively TRBD1 (6 bases). CDR1 SGHRS and CDR2 YFSETQ come from the germline V gene. The CDR3 covers 15 residues. V lost 0 bases, J lost 7 bases, and 13 bases lay in between. The CDR3 DNA sequence: TGCGCCAGCAGCTTGGCGGCAGGGGTTTTTGAAAAACTGTTTTTT. This gives the protein CASSLAAGVFEKLFF.

V usage is TRBV4-1 and J usage is TRBJ2-1; 10 positions agree with TRBD2. V gave up 3 bases and J gave up 5 bases; unmatched junction bases: 4. This CDR3 is 15 amino acids long. The germline CDR1 and CDR2 sequences are MGHRA and YSYEKL. CDR3 region: CASSHLGTSDNEQFF. Written as DNA, the CDR3 is TGCGCCAGCAGCCACCTGGGGACTAGCGACAATGAGCAGTTCTTC.

This clone was observed once. J is TRBJ2-1 and V is TRBV4-1; possible D gene TRBD1, 6 bases. Trimming left V 1 base short and J 4 bases short, with 14 bases between. The CDR3 is made up of 16 amino acids. Germline CDR1 MGHRA, CDR2 YSYEKL. The CDR3 sequence: CASSQGVGATYNEQFF. The DNA for the CDR3 is TGCGCCAGCAGCCAAGGGGTGGGGGCCACATACAATGAGCAGTTCTTC.

The CDR3 DNA reads as TGTGCCTGGGCTGATGGACTTAATCAGCCCCAGCATTTT. Protein product: CAWADGLNQPQHF. This chain links TRBV30 with TRBJ1-5; D remains unclear. Trimming pared 5 bases from V and 4 bases from J, leaving 12 bases between. Germline lookup yields CDR1 GTSNPN and CDR2 SVGIG (reference sequence). The length of the CDR3 is 13 residues.

Only a few counts were recorded for this clone. V and J are TRBV27 and TRBJ1-6; D remains ambiguous. Germline V gene sequence: CDR1 MNHEY, CDR2 SMNVEV (reference sequence). This CDR3 region has 9 residues. V was shortened by 8 bases and J by 11 bases, with 4 bases between the two germline ends. The CDR3 bases are TGTGCCAGCGGGGCACCCCTCCACTTT. Amino acid sequence: CASGAPLHF.

This sequence joins TRBV7-3 and TRBJ2-5; the D gene is possibly TRBD2 (6 bases). V was pared by 0 bases and J by 5 bases, with 13 bases between. Looked up from germline, CDR1 is SGHTA and CDR2 is FQGTGA. The CDR3 extends over 15 amino acids. Written as DNA, the CDR3 is TGTGCCAGCAGCTTAACGTTCGGGGGAAGCGAGACCCAGTACTTC. Residues: CASSLTFGGSETQYF.

The rearrangement uses TRBV5-1 and TRBJ2-7, with 10 nucleotides matching TRBD1. CDR3 length: 14 residues. Germline V gene sequence: CDR1 SGHRS, CDR2 YFSETQ. The ends lost 1 base at V and 6 bases at J; junction bases unmatched: 4. The CDR3 DNA follows: TGCGCCAGCAGCTTGTACGGGACAGGGGTCGAGCAGTACTTC. Residues: CASSLYGTGVEQYF. The full variable domain, with the rest looked up from reference TRBV5-1 and TRBJ2-7, is KAGVTQTPRYLIKTRGQQVTLSCSPISGHRSVSWYQQTPGQGLQFLFEYFSETQRNKGNFPGRFSGRQFSNSRSEMNVSTLELGDSALYLCASSLYGTGVEQYFGPGTRLTVT.

The chain joins TRBV9 to TRBJ1-2; 8 bases are shared with TRBD1. The CDR3 consists of 16 residues. Trimming removed 3 bases from V and 1 base from J; junction bases left unmatched: 8. Germline lookup yields CDR1 SGDLS and CDR2 YYNGEE. CDR3 loop: CASSDDRGNYNYGYTF. Written as DNA, the CDR3 is TGTGCCAGCAGCGACGACAGGGGCAACTATAACTATGGCTACACCTTC. The entire variable domain, with the rest obtained from reference TRBV9 and TRBJ1-2, is as follows: DSGVTQTPKHLITATGQRVTLRCSPRSGDLSVYWYQQSLDQGLQFLIQYYNGEERAKGNILERFSAQQFPDLHSELNLSSLELGDSALYFCASSDDRGNYNYGYTFGSGTRLTVV.

V gene TRBV6-1 combines with J gene TRBJ2-3, with D perhaps TRBD1 (5 bases). V was trimmed by 7 bases and J by 0 bases, leaving 14 bases between them. The CDR3 is made up of 15 amino acids. The germline V gene encodes CDR1 MNHNS and CDR2 SASEGT. CDR3: CASMRTYTSTDTQYF. The CDR3 nucleotides are TGTGCCAGCATGAGGACATACACTAGCACAGATACGCAGTATTTT.

A few counts support this clone. This chain connects TRBV19 to TRBJ1-2; 7 bases agree with TRBD1. With V trimmed by 5 bases and J by 4 bases, 7 bases remained unmatched. The length of the CDR3 is 14 residues. CDR1 and CDR2 (germline): LNHDA, SQIVND (reference sequence). CDR3 coding DNA: TGTGCCAGTAGTCCCAGGGGGGGGCTCTATGGCTACACCTTC. This gives the protein CASSPRGGLYGYTF.

The genes are TRBV2 and TRBJ2-3; no definite D call. V gave up 5 bases and J gave up 2 bases, with 5 bases separating them. Germline loops: CDR1 SNHLY, CDR2 FYNNEI. The CDR3 is 12 residues long. The CDR3 coding sequence is TGTGCCAGCAGTTTCTACACAGATACGCAGTATTTT. Translation gives CASSFYTDTQYF.